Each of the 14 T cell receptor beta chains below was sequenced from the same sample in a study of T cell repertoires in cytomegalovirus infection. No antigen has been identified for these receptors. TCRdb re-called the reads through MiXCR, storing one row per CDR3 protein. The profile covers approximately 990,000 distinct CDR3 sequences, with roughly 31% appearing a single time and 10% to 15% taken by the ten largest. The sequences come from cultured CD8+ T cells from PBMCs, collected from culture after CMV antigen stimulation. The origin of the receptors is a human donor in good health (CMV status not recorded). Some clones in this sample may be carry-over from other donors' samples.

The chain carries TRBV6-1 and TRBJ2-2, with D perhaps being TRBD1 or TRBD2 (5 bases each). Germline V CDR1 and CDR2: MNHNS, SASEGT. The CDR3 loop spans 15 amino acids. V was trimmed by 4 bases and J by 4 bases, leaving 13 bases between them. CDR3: CASSGGSYPTGELFF. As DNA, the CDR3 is TGTGCCAGCAGTGGGGGGTCATACCCCACCGGGGAGCTGTTTTTT.

CDR3 in DNA: TGCGCCAGCAGCCGCTTCACTAGCGGGGTAACAGATACGCAGTATTTT. Translation gives CASSRFTSGVTDTQYF. This chain joins TRBV4-1 and TRBJ2-3; 10 bases align to TRBD2. The CDR3 spans 16 residues. The junction had 7 bases not matched to a gene; V was cut back by 4 bases and J by 3 bases. Germline CDR1 is MGHRA and CDR2 is YSYEKL.

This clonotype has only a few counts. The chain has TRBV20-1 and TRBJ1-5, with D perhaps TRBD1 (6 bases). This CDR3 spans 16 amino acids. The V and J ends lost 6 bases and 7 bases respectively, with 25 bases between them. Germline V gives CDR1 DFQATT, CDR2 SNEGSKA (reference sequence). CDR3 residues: CSATTTSRGTGQPQHF. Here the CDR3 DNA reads TGCAGTGCCACAACTACGAGCAGGGGAACCGGGCAGCCCCAGCATTTT.

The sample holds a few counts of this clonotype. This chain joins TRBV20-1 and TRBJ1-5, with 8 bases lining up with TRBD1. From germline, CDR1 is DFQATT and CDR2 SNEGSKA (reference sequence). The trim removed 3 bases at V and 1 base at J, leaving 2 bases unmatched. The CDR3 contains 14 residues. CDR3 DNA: TGCAGTGCTAGGACAGGGGTGAGCAATCAGCCCCAGCATTTT. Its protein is CSARTGVSNQPQHF.

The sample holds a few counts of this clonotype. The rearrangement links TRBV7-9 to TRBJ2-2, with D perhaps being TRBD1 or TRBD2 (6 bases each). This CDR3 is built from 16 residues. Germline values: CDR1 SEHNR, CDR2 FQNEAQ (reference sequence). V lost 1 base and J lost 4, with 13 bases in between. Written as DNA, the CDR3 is TGTGCCAGCAGCTTAGAACGGGGGCTCGCCACCGGGGAGCTGTTTTTT. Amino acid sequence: CASSLERGLATGELFF.

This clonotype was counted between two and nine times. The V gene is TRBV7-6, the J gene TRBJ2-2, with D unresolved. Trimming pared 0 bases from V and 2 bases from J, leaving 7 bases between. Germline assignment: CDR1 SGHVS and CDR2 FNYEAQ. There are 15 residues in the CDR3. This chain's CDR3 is CASSLAAENTGELFF. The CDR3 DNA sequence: TGTGCCAGCAGCTTAGCGGCAGAAAACACCGGGGAGCTGTTTTTT.

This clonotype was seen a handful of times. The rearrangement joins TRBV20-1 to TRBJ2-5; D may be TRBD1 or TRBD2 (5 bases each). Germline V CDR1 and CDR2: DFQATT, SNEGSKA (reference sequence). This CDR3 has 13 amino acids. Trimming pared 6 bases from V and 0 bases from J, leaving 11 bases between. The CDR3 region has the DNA TGCAGTGCCACGGGACCGAACCAAGAGACCCAGTACTTC. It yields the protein CSATGPNQETQYF.

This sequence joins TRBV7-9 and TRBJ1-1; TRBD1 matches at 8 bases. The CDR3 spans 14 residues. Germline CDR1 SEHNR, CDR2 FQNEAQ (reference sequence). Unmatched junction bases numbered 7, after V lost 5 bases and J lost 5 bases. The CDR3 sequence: CASSRQGRRTEAFF. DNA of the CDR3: TGTGCCAGCAGCCGACAGGGGCGAAGGACTGAAGCTTTCTTT.

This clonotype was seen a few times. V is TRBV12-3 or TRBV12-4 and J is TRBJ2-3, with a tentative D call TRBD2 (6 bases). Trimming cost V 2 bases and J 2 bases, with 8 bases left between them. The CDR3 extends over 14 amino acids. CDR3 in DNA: TGTGCCAGCAGTTTACTACTAGCCACAGATACGCAGTATTTT. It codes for CASSLLLATDTQYF.

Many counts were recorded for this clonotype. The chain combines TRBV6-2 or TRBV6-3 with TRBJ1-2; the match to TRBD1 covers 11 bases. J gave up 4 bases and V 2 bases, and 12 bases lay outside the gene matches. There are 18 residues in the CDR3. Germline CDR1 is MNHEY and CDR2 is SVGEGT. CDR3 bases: TGTGCCAGCAGTTACCCCCTCCGGACAGGGGGCCTTTTCTATGGCTACACCTTC. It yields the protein CASSYPLRTGGLFYGYTF.

The CDR3 region is CASSLSSLRGNTGELFF. In DNA, the CDR3 is TGCGCCAGCAGCTTGAGTTCTCTTCGGGGTAACACCGGGGAGCTGTTTTTT. V usage is TRBV5-1 and J usage is TRBJ2-2, with a tentative D call TRBD2 (5 bases). CDR1 is SGHRS and CDR2 is YFSETQ in the germline V gene. The V end was cut by 1 base, the J end by 2 bases, with 15 bases between. The length of the CDR3 is 17 residues.

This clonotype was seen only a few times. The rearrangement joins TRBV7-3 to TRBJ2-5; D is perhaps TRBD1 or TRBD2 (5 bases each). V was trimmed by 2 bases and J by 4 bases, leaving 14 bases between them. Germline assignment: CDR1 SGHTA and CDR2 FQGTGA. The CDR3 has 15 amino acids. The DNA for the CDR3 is TGTGCCAGCAGCTTAGAGGGTGGTGGGGCAGAGACCCAGTACTTC. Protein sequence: CASSLEGGGAETQYF.

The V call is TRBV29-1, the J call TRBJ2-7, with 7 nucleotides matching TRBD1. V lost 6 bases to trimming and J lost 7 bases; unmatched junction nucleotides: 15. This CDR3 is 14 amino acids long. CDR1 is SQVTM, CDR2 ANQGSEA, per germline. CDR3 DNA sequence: TGCAGCGTCCGCCTCCAACAGGGGAATCGGGAGCAGTACTTC. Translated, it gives CSVRLQQGNREQYF.

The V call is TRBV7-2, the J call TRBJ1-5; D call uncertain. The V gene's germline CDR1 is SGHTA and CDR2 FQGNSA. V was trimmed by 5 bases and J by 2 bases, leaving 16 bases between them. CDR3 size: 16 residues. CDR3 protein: CASSLEGWVGNQPQHF. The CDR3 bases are TGTGCCAGCAGCCTAGAGGGCTGGGTGGGCAATCAGCCCCAGCATTTT.